What follows describes a single T cell receptor (beta chain). No antigen is known for it. Lactation, pregnancy, other autoimmune disease or uncontrolled infection led to exclusion of patients. Orbital computed tomography and thyroid ultrasound, together with serum TRAb and thyroxine and clinical symptoms, were used for diagnoses. RNA transcripts yielded amplified TCR beta CDR3 regions. The study used the HTBI primer set for a first-round RT-PCR of the TCR CDR3. TCRdb re-called the multiplex PCR reads with MiXCR, one entry per CDR3 protein. The sample consists of over 650,000 distinct CDR3 sequences, about 45% of them appearing once. This record comes from a study of T cells in Graves' hyperthyroidism and ophthalmopathy. Broader study findings: A model using 13 V-J features told ophthalmopathy apart from stable hyperthyroidism. Ophthalmopathy, which appeared later, was predicted by the model a median around 6 months before onset.

Germline CDR1 is DFQATT and CDR2 is SNEGSKA (reference sequence). The CDR3 length is 12 residues. V was trimmed by 5 bases and J by 3 bases, leaving 10 bases between them. The TCR originated in an adult man with Graves' disease, either hyperthyroidism or ophthalmopathy (not recorded which). The source material was peripheral blood or thyroid tissue (not recorded which). V and J are TRBV20-1 and TRBJ1-2; possible D gene TRBD1, 5 bases. The CDR3 bases are TGCAGTGCTTACGGGGGTGACTATGGCTACACCTTC. It codes for CSAYGGDYGYTF.